These 8 T cell receptor beta chains were all obtained from the same sample, sequenced in a study of OX40 agonist ivuxolimab in advanced cancers. Clones were read by immunoSEQ multiplex PCR, and TCRdb kept only the in-frame ones, dropping some. The data contain under 20,000 clones, just under 75% of them singletons. The sample was CD4+ or CD8+ T cells sorted from blood, taken in a trial of the OX40 agonist ivuxolimab. The receptors were gathered from an adult with an advanced solid tumor such as melanoma, head and neck, liver or kidney cancer.

The genes are TRBV7-2 and TRBJ2-1, with D perhaps matching TRBD1 (8 bases). The V gene lost 5 bases and the J gene lost 7 bases, with 15 bases spanning the gap. Germline V gene sequence: CDR1 SGHTA, CDR2 FQGNSA. There are 14 residues in the CDR3. For the CDR3, the DNA is TGTGCCAGCAGCCGAGACAGGGGAGGGAATGAGCAGTTCTTC. It encodes CASSRDRGGNEQFF.

This clone has a single count. This chain links TRBV9 with TRBJ1-1; 7 nucleotides align to TRBD1. The J segment lost 4 bases and the V segment lost 4 bases, leaving 10 bases of the junction unmatched. Germline V lookup: CDR1 SGDLS, CDR2 YYNGEE. This CDR3 contains 15 residues. In nucleotides, the CDR3 is TGTGCCAGCAGCCCCTCCCAGGGGGGGAGCACTGAAGCTTTCTTT. Translated, it gives CASSPSQGGSTEAFF.

The CDR3 nucleotides are TGTGCCAGTCGGGACAAACTCAATCAGCCCCAGCATTTT. Translated: CASRDKLNQPQHF. V is TRBV19 and J is TRBJ1-5, with D perhaps matching TRBD1 (6 bases). The CDR3 contains 13 residues. Germline V gene data show CDR1 as LNHDA and CDR2 as SQIVND (reference sequence). V was cut by 8 bases and J by 3 bases, with 11 bases left in between.

V and J are TRBV6-5 and TRBJ1-6; D may be TRBD1 (5 bases). Germline CDR1 is MNHEY and CDR2 is SVGAGI. The CDR3 extends over 16 amino acids. The V and J ends lost 2 bases and 5 bases respectively, with 13 bases between them. CDR3 coding DNA: TGTGCCAGCAGTTACCTCCCGGGGGGGGATAATTCACCCCTCCACTTT. Translated: CASSYLPGGDNSPLHF.

The chain joins TRBV11-2 to TRBJ2-3; 8 bases map to TRBD2. The V segment lost 5 bases and the J segment 3 bases; nucleotides outside the gene matches: 16. Germline-derived CDR1 and CDR2 are SGHAT and FQNNGV. This CDR3 is built from 18 residues. CDR3 bases: TGTGCCAGCAGCCCGGATTCCTTAGCGGGGCCTCAAACAGATACGCAGTATTTT. This codes for CASSPDSLAGPQTDTQYF.

The rearrangement links TRBV7-9 to TRBJ2-1, with a weak D call TRBD2 (5 bases). Germline V gives CDR1 SEHNR, CDR2 FQNEAQ (reference sequence). V lost 5 bases and J lost 6, with 5 bases in between. CDR3 length: 11 amino acids. CDR3 loop: CASSRGNEQFF. CDR3 sequence (DNA): TGTGCCAGCAGCCGGGGCAATGAGCAGTTCTTC. The variable domain in full, with the rest retrieved from reference TRBV7-9 and TRBJ2-1, is DTGVSQNPRHKITKRGQNVTFRCDPISEHNRLYWYRQTLGQGPEFLTYFQNEAQLEKSRLLSDRFSAERPKGSFSTLEIQRTEQGDSAMYLCASSRGNEQFFGPGTRLTVL.

This chain joins TRBV6-5 and TRBJ2-3; D possibly uses TRBD1 or TRBD2 (5 bases each). From germline, CDR1 is MNHEY and CDR2 SVGAGI. This CDR3 spans 14 amino acids. Deletions cut 8 bases from V and 3 bases from J, with 15 bases between. CDR3 in amino acids: CASSYGEGTDTQYF. The CDR3 DNA is TGTGCCAGCTCGTACGGAGAGGGGACAGATACGCAGTATTTT.

The V call is TRBV9, the J call TRBJ1-2, with 7 nucleotides matching TRBD1. V trimming: 6 bases; J trimming: 4 bases; junction bases outside the gene matches: 15. Germline V gene data show CDR1 as SGDLS and CDR2 as YYNGEE. CDR3 length: 16 amino acids. CDR3 protein: CASTERTGDSIYGYTF. CDR3 nucleotide sequence: TGTGCCAGCACCGAGAGGACCGGGGACAGCATCTATGGCTACACCTTC.